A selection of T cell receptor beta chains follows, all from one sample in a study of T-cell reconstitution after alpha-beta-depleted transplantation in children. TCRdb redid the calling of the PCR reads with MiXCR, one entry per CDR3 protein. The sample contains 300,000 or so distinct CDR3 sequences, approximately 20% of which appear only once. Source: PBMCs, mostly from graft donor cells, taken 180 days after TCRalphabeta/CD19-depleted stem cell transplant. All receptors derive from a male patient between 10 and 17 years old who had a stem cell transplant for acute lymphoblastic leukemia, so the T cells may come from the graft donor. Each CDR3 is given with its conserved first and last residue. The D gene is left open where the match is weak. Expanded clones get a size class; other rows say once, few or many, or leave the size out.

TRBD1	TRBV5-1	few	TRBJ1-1	CASSYFTGETEAFF	TGCGCCAGCAGCTATTTTACAGGGGAGACTGAAGCTTTCTTT
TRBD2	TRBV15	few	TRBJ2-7	CATSRSRGGSYEQYF	TGTGCCACCAGCAGGTCCCGGGGCGGGAGCTACGAGCAGTACTTC
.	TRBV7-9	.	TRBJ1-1	CASSLIGGMNTEAFF	TGTGCCAGCAGCTTAATCGGGGGCATGAACACTGAAGCTTTCTTT
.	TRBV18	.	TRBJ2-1	CASSPPVGSLSNEQFF	TGTGCCAGCTCACCACCTGTAGGGTCCTTATCCAATGAGCAGTTCTTC
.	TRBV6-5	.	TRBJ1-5	CASSYSRGYQPQHF	TGTGCCAGCAGTTACTCGAGGGGGTATCAGCCCCAGCATTTT
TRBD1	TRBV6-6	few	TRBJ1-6	CASEDRESGPLHF	TGTGCCAGCGAGGACAGGGAGTCAGGACCCCTCCACTTT
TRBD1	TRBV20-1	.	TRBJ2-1	CSEAGQGRSEQFF	TGCAGTGAAGCGGGACAGGGCAGGAGTGAGCAGTTCTTC
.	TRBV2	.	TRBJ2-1	CASSDLGSRYNEQFF	TGTGCCAGCAGCGACCTCGGGAGCCGGTACAATGAGCAGTTCTTC
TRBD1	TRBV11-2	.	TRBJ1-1	CASSFRTGIKNTEAFF	TGTGCCAGCAGCTTCCGGACAGGGATTAAGAACACTGAAGCTTTCTTT
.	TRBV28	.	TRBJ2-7	CASSSRFYEQYF	TGTGCCAGCAGTTCCCGGTTCTACGAGCAGTACTTC
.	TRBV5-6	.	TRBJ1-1	CASSLDRFMNTEAFF	TGTGCCAGCAGCTTGGACAGGTTCATGAACACTGAAGCTTTCTTT
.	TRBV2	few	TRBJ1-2	CARNLRPGDYGYTF	TGTGCCAGAAACCTTCGACCTGGGGACTATGGCTACACCTTC
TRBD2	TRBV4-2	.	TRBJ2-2	CASSQEGLAGVDTGELFF	TGTGCCAGCAGCCAAGAAGGACTAGCGGGAGTGGACACCGGGGAGCTGTTTTTT
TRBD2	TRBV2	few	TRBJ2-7	CASSIGLAPYEQYF	TGTGCCAGCAGCATTGGACTAGCCCCCTACGAGCAGTACTTC
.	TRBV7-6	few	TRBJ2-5	CASTFRDSFQETQYF	TGTGCCAGCACCTTCCGGGACTCATTTCAAGAGACCCAGTACTTC
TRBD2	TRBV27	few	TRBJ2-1	CASSSMGLAVYNEQFF	TGTGCCAGCAGTTCAATGGGACTAGCGGTTTACAATGAGCAGTTCTTC
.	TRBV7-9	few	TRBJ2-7	CASSFEVSYEQYF	TGTGCCAGCAGCTTCGAGGTATCCTACGAGCAGTACTTC
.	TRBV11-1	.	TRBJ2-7	CASSFDRAVLSYEQYF	TGTGCCAGCAGCTTTGACCGCGCGGTCCTATCCTACGAGCAGTACTTC